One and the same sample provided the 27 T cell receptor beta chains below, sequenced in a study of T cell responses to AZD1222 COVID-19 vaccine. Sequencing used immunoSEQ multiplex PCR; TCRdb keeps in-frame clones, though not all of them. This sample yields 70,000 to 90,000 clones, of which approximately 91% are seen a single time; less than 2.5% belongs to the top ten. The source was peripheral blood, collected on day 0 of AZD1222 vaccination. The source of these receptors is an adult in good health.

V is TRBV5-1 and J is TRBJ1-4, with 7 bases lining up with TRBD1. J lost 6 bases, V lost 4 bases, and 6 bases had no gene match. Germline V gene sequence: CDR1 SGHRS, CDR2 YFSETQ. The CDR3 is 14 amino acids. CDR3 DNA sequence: TGCGCCAGCAGCGAGCAGGGGGGAGATGAAAAACTGTTTTTT. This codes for CASSEQGGDEKLFF.

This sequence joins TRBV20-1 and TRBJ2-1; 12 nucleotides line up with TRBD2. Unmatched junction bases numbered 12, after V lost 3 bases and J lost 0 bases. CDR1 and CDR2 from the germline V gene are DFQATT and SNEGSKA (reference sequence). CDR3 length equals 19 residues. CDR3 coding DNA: TGCAGTGCTAGTCGCATGGGGCTAGCGGGGGGGTTCTCCTACAATGAGCAGTTCTTC. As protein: CSASRMGLAGGFSYNEQFF.

Here the CDR3 reads CSVAFSGANVLTF. The CDR3 region has the DNA TGCAGCGTTGCGTTCTCTGGGGCCAACGTCCTGACTTTC. The chain combines TRBV29-1 with TRBJ2-6; no definite D call. Trimming took 4 bases from V and 0 from J, leaving 4 bases between them. Germline CDR1 reads SQVTM; CDR2 reads ANQGSEA. The CDR3 length is 13 residues.

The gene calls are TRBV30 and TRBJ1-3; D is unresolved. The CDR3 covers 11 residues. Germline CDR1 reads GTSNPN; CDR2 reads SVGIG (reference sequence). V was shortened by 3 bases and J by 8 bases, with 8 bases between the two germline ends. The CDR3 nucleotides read TGTGCCTGGAGAAGTGGGTACACCATATATTTT. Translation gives CAWRSGYTIYF.

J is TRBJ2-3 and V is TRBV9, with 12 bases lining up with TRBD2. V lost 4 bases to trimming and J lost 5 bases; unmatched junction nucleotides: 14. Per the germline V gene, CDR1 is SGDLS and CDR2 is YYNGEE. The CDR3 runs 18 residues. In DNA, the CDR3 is TGTGCCAGCAGCCCGACCCTAAGACTAGCGGGAGTTGGAGATACGCAGTATTTT. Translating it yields CASSPTLRLAGVGDTQYF.

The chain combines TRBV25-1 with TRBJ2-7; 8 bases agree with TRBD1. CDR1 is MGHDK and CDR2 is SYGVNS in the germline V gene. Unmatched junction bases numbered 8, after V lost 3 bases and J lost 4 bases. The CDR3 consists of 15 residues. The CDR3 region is CASSDPGQGRYEQYF. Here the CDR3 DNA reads TGTGCCAGCAGTGACCCCGGACAGGGTAGGTACGAGCAGTACTTC.

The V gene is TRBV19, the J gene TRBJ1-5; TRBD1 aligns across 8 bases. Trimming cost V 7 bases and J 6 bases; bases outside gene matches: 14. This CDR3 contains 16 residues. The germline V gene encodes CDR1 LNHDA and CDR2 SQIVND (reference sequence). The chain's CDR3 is CASTPIGAGGFQPQHF. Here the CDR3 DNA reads TGTGCCAGTACCCCTATCGGGGCAGGGGGCTTTCAGCCCCAGCATTTT.

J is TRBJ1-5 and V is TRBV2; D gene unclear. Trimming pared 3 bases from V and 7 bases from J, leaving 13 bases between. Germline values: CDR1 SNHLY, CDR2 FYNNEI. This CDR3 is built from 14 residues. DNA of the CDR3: TGTGCCAGCAGTGAGTTAGCGATTATACAGCCCCAGCATTTT. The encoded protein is CASSELAIIQPQHF.

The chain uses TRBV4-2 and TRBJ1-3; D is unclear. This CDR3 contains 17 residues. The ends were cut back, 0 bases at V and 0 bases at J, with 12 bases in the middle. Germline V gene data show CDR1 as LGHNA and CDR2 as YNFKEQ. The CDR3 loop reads CASSQDLVGFSGNTIYF. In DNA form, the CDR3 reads TGTGCCAGCAGCCAAGATCTGGTAGGGTTCTCTGGAAACACCATATATTTT.

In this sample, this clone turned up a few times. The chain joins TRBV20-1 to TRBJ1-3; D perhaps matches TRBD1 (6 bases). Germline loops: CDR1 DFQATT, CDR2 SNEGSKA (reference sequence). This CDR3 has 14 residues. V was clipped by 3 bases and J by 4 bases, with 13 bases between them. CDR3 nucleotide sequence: TGCAGTGCTAGTCTGGGGGCTGTAGGAAACACCATATATTTT. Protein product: CSASLGAVGNTIYF.

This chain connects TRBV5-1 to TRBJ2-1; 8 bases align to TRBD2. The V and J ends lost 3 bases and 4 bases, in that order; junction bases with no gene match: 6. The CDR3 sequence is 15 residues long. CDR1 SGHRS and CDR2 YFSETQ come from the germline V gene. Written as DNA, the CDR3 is TGCGCCAGCAGCTGGTCGGGAGGGAAATACAATGAGCAGTTCTTC. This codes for CASSWSGGKYNEQFF.

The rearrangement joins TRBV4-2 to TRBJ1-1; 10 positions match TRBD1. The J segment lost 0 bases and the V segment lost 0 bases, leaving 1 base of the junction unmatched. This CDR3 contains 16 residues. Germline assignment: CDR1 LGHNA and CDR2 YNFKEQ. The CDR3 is CASSQEGQGLNTEAFF. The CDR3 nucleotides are TGTGCCAGCAGCCAAGAGGGACAGGGGTTGAACACTGAAGCTTTCTTT.

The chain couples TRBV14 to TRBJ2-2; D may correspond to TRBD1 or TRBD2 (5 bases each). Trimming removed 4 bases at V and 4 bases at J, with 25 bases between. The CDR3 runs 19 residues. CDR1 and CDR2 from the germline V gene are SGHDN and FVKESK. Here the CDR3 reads CASSPRTLRGSWVTGELFF. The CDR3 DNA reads TGTGCCAGCAGCCCGCGGACTTTAAGGGGCTCTTGGGTCACCGGGGAGCTGTTTTTT.

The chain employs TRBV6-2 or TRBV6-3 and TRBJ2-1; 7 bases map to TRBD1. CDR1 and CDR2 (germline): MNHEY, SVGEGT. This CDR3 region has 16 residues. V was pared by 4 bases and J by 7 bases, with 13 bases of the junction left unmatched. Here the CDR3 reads CASSSDRASLWNEQFF. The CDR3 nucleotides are TGTGCCAGCAGTTCCGACAGGGCCTCTTTATGGAATGAGCAGTTCTTC.

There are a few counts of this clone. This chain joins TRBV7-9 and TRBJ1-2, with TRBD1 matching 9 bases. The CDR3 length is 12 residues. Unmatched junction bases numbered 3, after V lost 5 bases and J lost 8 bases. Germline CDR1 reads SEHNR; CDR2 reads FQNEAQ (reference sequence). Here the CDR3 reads CASSRDREGYTF. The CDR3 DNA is TGTGCCAGCAGCCGGGACAGGGAAGGCTACACCTTC.

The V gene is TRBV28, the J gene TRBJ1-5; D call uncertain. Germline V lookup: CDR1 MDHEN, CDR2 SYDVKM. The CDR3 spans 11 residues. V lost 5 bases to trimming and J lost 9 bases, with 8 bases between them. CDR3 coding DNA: TGTGCCAGCAGTAACCTTGGGCCCCAGCATTTT. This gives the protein CASSNLGPQHF.

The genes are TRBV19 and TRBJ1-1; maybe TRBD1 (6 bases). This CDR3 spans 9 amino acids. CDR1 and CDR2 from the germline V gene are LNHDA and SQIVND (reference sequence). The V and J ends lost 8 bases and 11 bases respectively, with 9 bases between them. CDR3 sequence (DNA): TGTGCCAGTGGACAGTTGGCTTTCTTT. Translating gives CASGQLAFF.

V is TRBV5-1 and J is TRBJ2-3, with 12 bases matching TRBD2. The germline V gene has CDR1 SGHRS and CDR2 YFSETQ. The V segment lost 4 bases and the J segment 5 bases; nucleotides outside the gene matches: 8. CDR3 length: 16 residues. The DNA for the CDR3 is TGCGCCAGCAGCGAAGGGACTAGCGGGCAGGGAGATACGCAGTATTTT. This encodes CASSEGTSGQGDTQYF.

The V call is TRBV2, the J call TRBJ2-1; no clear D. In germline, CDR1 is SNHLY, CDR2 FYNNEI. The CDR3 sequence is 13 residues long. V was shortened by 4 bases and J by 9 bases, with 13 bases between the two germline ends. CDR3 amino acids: CASSVYSGGEQFF. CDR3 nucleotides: TGTGCCAGCAGTGTATACTCCGGTGGTGAGCAGTTCTTC.

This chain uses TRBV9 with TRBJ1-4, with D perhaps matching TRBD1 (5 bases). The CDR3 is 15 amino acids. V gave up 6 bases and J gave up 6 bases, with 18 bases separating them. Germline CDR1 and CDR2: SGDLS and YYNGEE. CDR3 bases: TGTGCCAGCACCCGAGGAGGGGTAAGAGATGAAAAACTGTTTTTT. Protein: CASTRGGVRDEKLFF.

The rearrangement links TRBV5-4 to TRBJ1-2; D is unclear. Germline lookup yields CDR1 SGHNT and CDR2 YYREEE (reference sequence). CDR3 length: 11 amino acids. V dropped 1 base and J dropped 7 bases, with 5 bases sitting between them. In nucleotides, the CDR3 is TGTGCCAGCAGCTTGTCCGGTGGCTACACCTTC. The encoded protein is CASSLSGGYTF.

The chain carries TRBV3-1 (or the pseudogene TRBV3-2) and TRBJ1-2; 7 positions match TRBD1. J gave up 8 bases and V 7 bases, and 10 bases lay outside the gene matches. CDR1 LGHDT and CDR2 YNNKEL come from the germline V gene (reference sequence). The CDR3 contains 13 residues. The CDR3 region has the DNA TGTGCCAGCACCATACAGGGGATTGACGGCTACACCTTC. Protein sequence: CASTIQGIDGYTF.

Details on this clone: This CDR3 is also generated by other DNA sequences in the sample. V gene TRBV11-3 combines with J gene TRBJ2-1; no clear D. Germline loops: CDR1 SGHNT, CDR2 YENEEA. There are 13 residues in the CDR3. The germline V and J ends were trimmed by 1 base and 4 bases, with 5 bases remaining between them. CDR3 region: CASSLGRYNEQFF. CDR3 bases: TGTGCCAGCAGCTTAGGTCGTTACAATGAGCAGTTCTTC.

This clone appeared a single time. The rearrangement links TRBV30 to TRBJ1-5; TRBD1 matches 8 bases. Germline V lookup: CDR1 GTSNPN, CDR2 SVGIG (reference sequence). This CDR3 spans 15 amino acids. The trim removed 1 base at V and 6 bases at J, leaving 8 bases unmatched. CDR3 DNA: TGTGCCTGGAGTGCACCGAACAGGGGGGGTCAGCCCCAGCATTTT. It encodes CAWSAPNRGGQPQHF.

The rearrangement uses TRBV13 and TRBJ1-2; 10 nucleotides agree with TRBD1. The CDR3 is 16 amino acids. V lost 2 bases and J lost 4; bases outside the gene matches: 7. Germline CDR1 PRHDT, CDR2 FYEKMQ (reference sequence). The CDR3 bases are TGTGCCAGCAGCTTAACGGGACAGGGGAAGATCTATGGCTACACCTTC. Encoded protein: CASSLTGQGKIYGYTF. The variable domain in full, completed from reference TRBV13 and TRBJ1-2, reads AAGVIQSPRHLIKEKRETATLKCYPIPRHDTVYWYQQGPGQDPQFLISFYEKMQSDKGSIPDRFSAQQFSDYHSELNMSSLELGDSALYFCASSLTGQGKIYGYTFGSGTRLTVV.

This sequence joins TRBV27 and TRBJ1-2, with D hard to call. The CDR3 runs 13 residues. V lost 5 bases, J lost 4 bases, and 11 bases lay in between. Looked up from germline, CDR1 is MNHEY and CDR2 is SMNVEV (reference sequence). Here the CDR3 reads CASSPSRFYGYTF. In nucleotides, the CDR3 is TGTGCCAGCAGTCCCTCCCGGTTCTATGGCTACACCTTC.

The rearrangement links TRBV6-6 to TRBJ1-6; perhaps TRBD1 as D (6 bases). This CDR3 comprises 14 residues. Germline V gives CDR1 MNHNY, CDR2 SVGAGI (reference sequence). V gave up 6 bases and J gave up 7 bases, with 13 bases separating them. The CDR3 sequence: CASSPDRSNSPLHF. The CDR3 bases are TGTGCCAGCAGCCCGGACAGAAGCAATTCACCCCTCCACTTT.